The clone carrying this T cell receptor (beta chain) was counted at least ten times. Relative to the germline gene, one junction end is altered; a read error may explain this. The sample belongs to a study of neurological immune-mediated disorders. TCRdb recomputed calls from the 5' RACE reads with MiXCR, one row per CDR3 protein. The repertoire has about 24,000 distinct CDR3 sequences, about 13% of them found once; the top ten carry approximately 5.5%. Time point here: technical triplicate 1. Libraries from sorted cells used approximately 940,000 T cells (CD4+ or CD8+). Sequencing input: CD4+ T cells from blood. The clonotype originates from a female donor with HTLV-1-associated myelopathy (HAM/TSP).

CDR3 loop: CAIRPTSSRYTNTQYF. The CDR3, as DNA: TGTGCCATCAGACCGACTAGTAGCCGATACACAAATACGCAGTATTTT. This chain joins TRBV10-3 and TRBJ2-3, with D perhaps TRBD2 (6 bases). The CDR3 length is 16 residues. Per germline, CDR1 ENHRY and CDR2 SYGVKD.